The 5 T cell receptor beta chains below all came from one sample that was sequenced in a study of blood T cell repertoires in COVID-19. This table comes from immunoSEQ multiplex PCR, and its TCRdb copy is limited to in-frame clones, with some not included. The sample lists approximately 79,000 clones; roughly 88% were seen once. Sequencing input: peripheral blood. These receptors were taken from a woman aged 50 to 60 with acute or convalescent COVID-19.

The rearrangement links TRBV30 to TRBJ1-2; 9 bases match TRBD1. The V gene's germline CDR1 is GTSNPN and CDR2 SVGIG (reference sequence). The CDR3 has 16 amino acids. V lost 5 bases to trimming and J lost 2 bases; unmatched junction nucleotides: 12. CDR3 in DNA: TGTGCCTGGGGCAAAAGTCGGGACAGGGCCAACTATGGCTACACCTTC. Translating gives CAWGKSRDRANYGYTF.

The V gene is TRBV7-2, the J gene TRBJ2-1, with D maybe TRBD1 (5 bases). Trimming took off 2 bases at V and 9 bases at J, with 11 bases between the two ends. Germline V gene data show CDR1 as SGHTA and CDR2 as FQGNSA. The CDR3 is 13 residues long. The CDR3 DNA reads TGTGCCAGCAGCTTACAGGGTGGGATTGAGCAGTTCTTC. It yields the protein CASSLQGGIEQFF.

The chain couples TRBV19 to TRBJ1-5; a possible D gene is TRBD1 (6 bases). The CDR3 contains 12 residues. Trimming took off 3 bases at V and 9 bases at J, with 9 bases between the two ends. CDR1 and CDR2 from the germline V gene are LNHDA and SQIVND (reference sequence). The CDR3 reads CASSIGGRPQHF. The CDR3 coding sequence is TGTGCCAGTAGTATTGGGGGCCGGCCCCAGCATTTT.

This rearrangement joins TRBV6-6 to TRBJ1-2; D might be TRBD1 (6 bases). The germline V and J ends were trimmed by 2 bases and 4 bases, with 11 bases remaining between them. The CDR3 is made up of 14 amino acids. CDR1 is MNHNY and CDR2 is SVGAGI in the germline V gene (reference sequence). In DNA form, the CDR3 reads TGTGCCAGCAGTTACAGGGAACAGGGCTATGGCTACACCTTC. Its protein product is CASSYREQGYGYTF.

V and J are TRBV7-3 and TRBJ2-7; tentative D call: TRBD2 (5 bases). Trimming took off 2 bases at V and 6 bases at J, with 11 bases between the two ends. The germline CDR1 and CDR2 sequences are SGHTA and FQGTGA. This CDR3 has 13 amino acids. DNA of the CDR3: TGTGCCAGCAGCTTAGAGGGCTACGGCGAGCAGTACTTC. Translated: CASSLEGYGEQYF.